One and the same sample provided the 25 T cell receptor beta chains below, sequenced in a study of T cells after yellow fever vaccination. TCRdb reanalysed the 5' RACE reads using MiXCR and keeps one entry per CDR3 protein. This table has under 700,000 distinct CDR3 sequences, roughly a sixth appearing once. The sample was PBMCs, taken about 5 days after the first yellow fever vaccination. The source is a man aged 18 to 29 who received the YFV17D yellow fever vaccine.

This clonotype showed up just a few times. The V gene is TRBV30, the J gene TRBJ2-7; D unclear. The V gene lost 5 bases and the J gene lost 3 bases, with 8 bases spanning the gap. Germline assignment: CDR1 GTSNPN and CDR2 SVGIG (reference sequence). This CDR3 has 11 amino acids. The CDR3: CAWGSVYEQYF. CDR3 in DNA: TGTGCCTGGGGGTCCGTCTACGAGCAGTACTTC.

This clonotype occurred a few times. This sequence joins TRBV6-2 or TRBV6-3 and TRBJ2-7, with D possibly being TRBD2 (6 bases). The germline V gene encodes CDR1 MNHEY and CDR2 SVGEGT. V lost 2 bases to trimming and J lost 1 base, with 9 bases between them. The CDR3 runs to 14 residues. CDR3 region: CASSYVGGSYEQYF. CDR3 nucleotides: TGTGCCAGCAGTTACGTCGGGGGATCCTACGAGCAGTACTTC.

This clonotype was recorded a few times. This rearrangement joins TRBV5-1 to TRBJ1-1; D is uncertain. There are 13 residues in the CDR3. CDR1 and CDR2 (germline): SGHRS, YFSETQ. Trimming pared 1 base from V and 1 base from J, leaving 5 bases between. DNA of the CDR3: TGCGCCAGCAGCTTGAATGAGAACACTGAAGCTTTCTTT. Protein sequence: CASSLNENTEAFF.

DNA for the CDR3: TGCAGTGCTAGAACTGACCAAGAGACCCAGTACTTC. It yields the protein CSARTDQETQYF. V usage is TRBV20-1 and J usage is TRBJ2-5, with no clear D. Deletions cut 2 bases from V and 0 bases from J, with 4 bases between. This CDR3 contains 12 residues. Looked up from germline, CDR1 is DFQATT and CDR2 is SNEGSKA (reference sequence).

The chain is built from TRBV12-3 or TRBV12-4 and TRBJ1-2; D is perhaps TRBD1 (5 bases). Between the trimmed V and J ends, which lost 10 bases and 0 bases, there was a span of 12 bases. The CDR3 is 13 residues long. The CDR3 here is CATLGGSNYGYTF. CDR3 DNA: TGTGCCACCCTTGGGGGGTCTAACTATGGCTACACCTTC.

V gene TRBV6-2 or TRBV6-3 combines with J gene TRBJ1-1, with TRBD1 as a possible D gene (5 bases). This CDR3 region has 13 residues. Germline values: CDR1 MNHEY, CDR2 SVGEGT. V lost 5 bases and J 7 bases, leaving 14 bases between the germline ends. The CDR3 spells CASSPGTAHEAFF. Written as DNA, the CDR3 is TGTGCCAGCAGTCCGGGGACGGCGCATGAAGCTTTCTTT.

This clonotype turned up a few times. V and J are TRBV9 and TRBJ2-2, with D unclear. The V end lost 3 bases, the J end lost 5 bases, and 11 bases lay between the germline ends. In germline, CDR1 is SGDLS, CDR2 YYNGEE. CDR3 length: 14 residues. In nucleotides, the CDR3 is TGTGCCAGCAGCGCCGCGGTGGGTACCGGGGAGCTGTTTTTT. This codes for CASSAAVGTGELFF.

The chain is built from TRBV29-1 and TRBJ2-1; possible D gene TRBD1, 5 bases. Trimming removed 5 bases at V and 9 bases at J, with 20 bases between. This CDR3 contains 14 residues. Per the germline V gene, CDR1 is SQVTM and CDR2 is ANQGSEA. CDR3 DNA sequence: TGCAGCGTTTCCAGGGCCATAAACGGACGTGAGCAGTTCTTC. Encoded protein: CSVSRAINGREQFF.

This clonotype was seen only a few times. CDR3 nucleotide sequence: TGTGCCAGCAGCTTTGGTAACACAGATACGCAGTATTTT. This translates into CASSFGNTDTQYF. The rearrangement links TRBV7-3 to TRBJ2-3; D not resolved. The germline CDR1 and CDR2 sequences are SGHTA and FQGTGA. V lost 3 bases and J lost 2, with 6 bases in between. This CDR3 spans 13 amino acids.

This chain links TRBV2 with TRBJ2-1, with 7 bases fitting TRBD1. The V gene's germline CDR1 is SNHLY and CDR2 FYNNEI. The CDR3 totals 15 residues. Germline trimming cut 2 bases from V and 7 bases from J; bases unmatched to any gene: 8. The CDR3 here is CASSEMKTGENEQFF. The CDR3 DNA sequence: TGTGCCAGCAGTGAAATGAAAACAGGGGAGAATGAGCAGTTCTTC.

There are a few counts of this clonotype. The V gene is TRBV5-5, the J gene TRBJ1-2; the match to TRBD1 covers 8 bases. Trimming at V came to 6 bases and at J to 8 bases, leaving 6 bases not matched to a gene. Looked up from germline, CDR1 is SGHKS and CDR2 is YYEKEE (reference sequence). CDR3 length: 12 residues. CDR3 coding DNA: TGTGCCAGCACGTTTCAGGGGGCCGGCTACACCTTC. Amino acid sequence: CASTFQGAGYTF.

V is TRBV4-1 and J is TRBJ2-1; D uncertain. The germline gives CDR1 MGHRA, CDR2 YSYEKL. The CDR3 length is 12 residues. Trimming removed 3 bases from V and 7 bases from J, with 7 bases in between. CDR3 residues: CASSQGWNEQFF. CDR3 in DNA: TGCGCCAGCAGCCAGGGGTGGAATGAGCAGTTCTTC.

There are a few counts of this clonotype. The chain joins TRBV27 to TRBJ2-3; 8 bases match TRBD1. V lost 5 bases and J lost 4; bases outside the gene matches: 8. Germline V gene sequence: CDR1 MNHEY, CDR2 SMNVEV (reference sequence). The CDR3 consists of 15 residues. CDR3 in amino acids: CASSRRQGLSDTQYF. As DNA, the CDR3 is TGTGCCAGCAGTCGCCGACAGGGGCTTTCAGATACGCAGTATTTT.

In this sample, this clonotype turned up many times. This rearrangement joins TRBV4-2 to TRBJ2-1, with TRBD2 matching over 10 bases. The CDR3 has 20 residues. The ends lost 1 base at V and 0 bases at J; junction bases unmatched: 12. The germline CDR1 and CDR2 sequences are LGHNA and YNFKEQ. The CDR3 DNA reads TGTGCCAGCAGCCAAGTTTTGGCTAGCGGGGGCCTTAGCTCCTACAATGAGCAGTTCTTC. This gives the protein CASSQVLASGGLSSYNEQFF.

The CDR3 region has the DNA TGCGCCAGCAGCTCCGGGACAGGTAGAAACGAAAAACTGTTTTTT. This translates into CASSSGTGRNEKLFF. The rearrangement joins TRBV5-1 to TRBJ1-4, with TRBD1 identical over 8 bases. Germline trimming cut 3 bases from V and 8 bases from J; bases unmatched to any gene: 9. The CDR3 totals 15 residues. CDR1 and CDR2 (germline): SGHRS, YFSETQ.

This sequence joins TRBV27 and TRBJ2-2; no firm D call. This CDR3 is built from 13 residues. Germline CDR1 is MNHEY and CDR2 is SMNVEV (reference sequence). V was trimmed by 6 bases and J by 2 bases, leaving 7 bases between them. CDR3 sequence (DNA): TGTGCCAGCAGGAACAGAAACACCGGGGAGCTGTTTTTT. Translating it yields CASRNRNTGELFF.

This clonotype was seen only a few times. The chain employs TRBV20-1 and TRBJ2-3; D possibly corresponds to TRBD1 (6 bases). V lost 3 bases to trimming and J lost 4 bases, with 17 bases between them. Germline V CDR1 and CDR2: DFQATT, SNEGSKA (reference sequence). The CDR3 sequence is 15 residues long. The CDR3 protein is CSASDGTGFSDTQYF. The DNA for the CDR3 is TGCAGTGCTAGTGACGGAACAGGGTTTTCAGATACGCAGTATTTT.

The rearrangement links TRBV20-1 to TRBJ1-1; D gene unclear. CDR3 length: 14 residues. The ends were cut back, 0 bases at V and 3 bases at J, with 11 bases in the middle. CDR1 DFQATT and CDR2 SNEGSKA come from the germline V gene (reference sequence). The CDR3 here is CSARDVLRHTEAFF. The CDR3 nucleotides are TGCAGTGCTAGAGATGTCCTTAGACACACTGAAGCTTTCTTT.

In this sample, this clonotype turned up a few times. The chain has TRBV19 and TRBJ2-1; maybe TRBD1 (5 bases). Deletions cut 6 bases from V and 1 base from J, with 13 bases between. Germline V gene data show CDR1 as LNHDA and CDR2 as SQIVND (reference sequence). This CDR3 is built from 15 residues. CDR3 in amino acids: CASRERGSSYNEQFF. Written as DNA, the CDR3 is TGTGCCAGTAGAGAAAGGGGCTCTTCCTACAATGAGCAGTTCTTC. Full variable domain (outside the CDR3, taken from reference TRBV19 and TRBJ2-1): DGGITQSPKYLFRKEGQNVTLSCEQNLNHDAMYWYRQDPGQGLRLIYYSQIVNDFQKGDIAEGYSVSREKKESFPLTVTSAQKNPTAFYLCASRERGSSYNEQFFGPGTRLTVL.

This clonotype was counted a few times. The rearrangement uses TRBV7-2 and TRBJ2-2; 7 bases fit TRBD1. V shed 2 bases, J shed 5 bases, and the junction held 8 bases outside the gene matches. Per germline, CDR1 SGHTA and CDR2 FQGNSA. The CDR3 has 16 residues. The CDR3 loop reads CASSLTGTVGTGELFF. The CDR3 DNA follows: TGTGCCAGCAGCTTAACCGGGACAGTAGGAACCGGGGAGCTGTTTTTT.

This chain links TRBV9 with TRBJ1-4, with 7 bases matching TRBD1. V was clipped by 4 bases and J by 3 bases; unmatched bases: 6. CDR1 and CDR2 (germline): SGDLS, YYNGEE. This CDR3 comprises 15 residues. The chain's CDR3 is CASSPGGQPNEKLFF. The CDR3 nucleotides are TGTGCCAGCAGCCCAGGGGGACAGCCTAATGAAAAACTGTTTTTT.

This clonotype turned up a few times. The gene calls are TRBV7-2 and TRBJ2-1; the match to TRBD2 covers 13 bases. The length of the CDR3 is 17 residues. Germline lookup yields CDR1 SGHTA and CDR2 FQGNSA. Trimming cost V 6 bases and J 10 bases; bases outside gene matches: 15. This CDR3 is CASSYALGLAGAEEQFF. In DNA form, the CDR3 reads TGTGCCAGCAGTTACGCCCTTGGACTAGCGGGGGCGGAGGAGCAGTTCTTC.

This clonotype has a handful of counts. The rearrangement uses TRBV27 and TRBJ2-3, with D hard to call. Germline V CDR1 and CDR2: MNHEY, SMNVEV (reference sequence). The CDR3 loop spans 13 amino acids. V lost 5 bases and J 6 bases, leaving 12 bases between the germline ends. The chain's CDR3 is CASSPRYIDTQYF. The CDR3 nucleotides read TGTGCCAGCAGTCCCCGATATATTGATACGCAGTATTTT.

The table lists this clonotype with many counts. The rearrangement joins TRBV24-1 to TRBJ2-5, with D uncertain. Trimming stripped 4 bases from V and 5 bases from J, with 13 bases between. This CDR3 has 14 amino acids. Germline lookup yields CDR1 KGHDR and CDR2 SFDVKD. Written as DNA, the CDR3 is TGTGCCACCAGTGACCCAAGGGCGACGGAGACCCAGTACTTC. This codes for CATSDPRATETQYF.

V is TRBV27 and J is TRBJ1-2, with D unresolved. The germline gives CDR1 MNHEY, CDR2 SMNVEV (reference sequence). The CDR3 is 13 amino acids. Trimming took 6 bases from V and 6 from J, leaving 14 bases between them. The chain's CDR3 is CASSARAGNGYTF. The CDR3 nucleotides read TGTGCCAGCAGCGCCCGGGCAGGAAATGGCTACACCTTC.